This T cell receptor (beta chain) was recovered during a study of T cells in localized non-small cell lung cancer. Study-wide points: Adjacent lung tissue had a median about 52 of the top 100 clones found in the tumor. There was an association of higher blood T cell density with longer overall survival. Sequencing, confined to only one tumor region, leaves heterogeneity possible. Uninvolved adjacent lung had more T cell clonality than any other tissue, topping tumor.

Sequenced by immunoSEQ multiplex PCR; TCRdb stores in-frame clones only, minus some. The sample records about 77,000 clones, 88% being singletons. The CDR3 runs to 12 residues. Germline V gives CDR1 SEHNR, CDR2 FQNEAQ (reference sequence). Trimming shortened V by 6 bases and J by 3 bases, and 9 bases separated the two germline ends. Regarding this clone: Its antigen is not known.

The chain carries TRBV7-9 and TRBJ2-7; D might be TRBD1 (6 bases). The receptor's source is a woman between 35 and 70 years old with stage I squamous cell lung carcinoma. The sample here was peripheral blood, taken before any cancer treatment. The CDR3 coding sequence is TGTGCCAGCAGAGGGGACAACTACGAGCAGTACTTC. Protein: CASRGDNYEQYF.